One and the same sample provided the 24 T cell receptor beta chains below, sequenced in a study of T cell repertoires in cytomegalovirus infection. A single record per CDR3 protein comes from TCRdb applying MiXCR to the reads. Found here are 250,000 to 300,000 distinct CDR3 sequences, roughly 25% of them singletons; the top ten hold about 14%. The sequencing input was PBMCs. Receptors originate from a human donor in good health (CMV status not recorded). Some clones in this sample may be carry-over from other donors' samples.

This clonotype was detected only a few times. The chain employs TRBV28 and TRBJ2-1, with D tentatively TRBD2 (6 bases). Trimming took 5 bases from V and 2 from J, leaving 28 bases between them. This CDR3 region has 20 residues. From germline, CDR1 is MDHEN and CDR2 SYDVKM. The CDR3 spells CASSDPRAGKRRGTYNEQFF. The CDR3 nucleotides read TGTGCCAGCAGTGACCCCAGGGCGGGAAAAAGAAGGGGCACCTACAATGAGCAGTTCTTC.

There are a few counts of this clonotype. V and J are TRBV5-6 and TRBJ1-2, with a tentative D call TRBD1 (5 bases). Per germline, CDR1 SGHDT and CDR2 YYEEEE. The CDR3 contains 14 residues. V was cut by 0 bases and J by 1 base, with 7 bases left in between. CDR3 protein: CASSLDRRNYGYTF. The CDR3, as DNA: TGTGCCAGCAGCTTGGACAGGCGTAACTATGGCTACACCTTC.

This clonotype was recorded a few times. A much larger clonotype is one base distant, so this may be a read error. The rearrangement links TRBV7-3 to TRBJ2-5, with D perhaps matching TRBD1 (6 bases). The germline CDR1 and CDR2 sequences are SGHTA and FQGTGA. V was pared by 5 bases and J by 4 bases, with 11 bases between. This CDR3 is built from 13 residues. CDR3 nucleotide sequence: TGTGCCAGCAGCCGGGACACGGGAGAGACCCAGTACTTC. It is translated as CASSRDTGETQYF.

There are many counts of this clonotype. V and J are TRBV7-3 and TRBJ2-1; the match to TRBD2 covers 8 bases. This CDR3 comprises 17 residues. V shed 3 bases and J 0 bases; nucleotides not matched to a gene: 7. The germline V gene has CDR1 SGHTA and CDR2 FQGTGA. The CDR3 loop is CASSLRSGGSSYNEQFF. CDR3 nucleotide sequence: TGTGCCAGCAGCTTGAGGAGCGGGGGAAGCTCCTACAATGAGCAGTTCTTC. The full variable domain, in which reference TRBV7-3 and TRBJ2-1 provide the parts outside the CDR3, is GAGVSQTPSNKVTEKGKYVELRCDPISGHTALYWYRQSLGQGPEFLIYFQGTGAADDSGLPNDRFFAVRPEGSVSTLKIQRTERGDSAVYLCASSLRSGGSSYNEQFFGPGTRLTVL.

At least ten counts were recorded for this clonotype. The chain employs TRBV7-9 and TRBJ1-6, with TRBD1 as a possible D gene (6 bases). V was trimmed by 4 bases and J by 0 bases, leaving 13 bases between them. Germline lookup yields CDR1 SEHNR and CDR2 FQNEAQ (reference sequence). CDR3 length equals 17 residues. This CDR3 reads CASSSRTASSYNSPLHF. As DNA, the CDR3 is TGTGCCAGCAGCTCCAGGACAGCGAGCTCCTATAATTCACCCCTCCACTTT.

The rearrangement links TRBV19 to TRBJ1-5; 8 bases map to TRBD1. The CDR3 contains 15 residues. With V trimmed by 5 bases and J by 7 bases, 10 bases remained unmatched. Germline CDR1 reads LNHDA; CDR2 reads SQIVND (reference sequence). For the CDR3, the DNA is TGTGCCAGTAGTGCATACGGGACAGGTGAGCAGCCCCAGCATTTT. As protein: CASSAYGTGEQPQHF.

The chain employs TRBV7-2 and TRBJ2-7; 9 bases agree with TRBD2. Germline V gene sequence: CDR1 SGHTA, CDR2 FQGNSA. Trimming took 5 bases from V and 0 from J; bases not matched to a gene: 11. The CDR3 totals 17 residues. CDR3 loop: CASSHSAGGRVSYEQYF. The CDR3 DNA sequence: TGTGCCAGCAGCCACAGCGCGGGCGGGAGGGTCTCCTACGAGCAGTACTTC.

As concerns this clonotype: Possible read error: a much larger clone is one base away. The rearrangement joins TRBV6-1 to TRBJ2-7; a possible D gene is TRBD2 (5 bases). From germline, CDR1 is MNHNS and CDR2 SASEGT. CDR3 length: 13 residues. The CDR3 DNA sequence: TGTGCCAGCTGTGAGTTGACTATCGGCGAGCAGTACTTC. Translating it yields CASCELTIGEQYF.

For this clonotype: This clone may be a read error of a much larger clone one base away. The chain carries TRBV7-2 and TRBJ2-3, with a tentative D call TRBD1 (6 bases). This CDR3 has 16 amino acids. Trimming cost V 2 bases and J 2 bases, with 14 bases left between them. The germline gives CDR1 SGHTA, CDR2 FQGNSA. In DNA, the CDR3 is TGTGCCAGCAGCTTAAGAGGACAGAGAGACACAGATACGCAGTATTTT. Amino acids: CASSLRGQRDTDTQYF.

The V gene is TRBV2, the J gene TRBJ2-7; D possibly corresponds to TRBD2 (6 bases). The CDR3 is made up of 15 amino acids. V was cut by 8 bases and J by 0 bases, with 17 bases left in between. Germline assignment: CDR1 SNHLY and CDR2 FYNNEI. CDR3 amino acids: CASPGRAGSSYEQYF. Written as DNA, the CDR3 is TGTGCCAGCCCGGGACGGGCGGGGAGCTCCTACGAGCAGTACTTC.

The sample holds a few counts of this clonotype. CDR3 sequence reads: CASSPSPTSGRSEQYF. CDR3 nucleotide sequence: TGTGCCAGCAGCCCGTCCCCCACTAGCGGGAGGAGTGAGCAGTACTTC. The rearrangement uses TRBV7-2 and TRBJ2-7; 12 bases align to TRBD2. This CDR3 has 16 residues. The V gene's germline CDR1 is SGHTA and CDR2 FQGNSA. After removal of 5 bases from V and 7 bases from J, the junction contained 12 bases not matched to a gene.

The chain couples TRBV29-1 to TRBJ2-7; tentative D call: TRBD2 (6 bases). The CDR3 extends over 14 amino acids. CDR1 is SQVTM and CDR2 is ANQGSEA in the germline V gene. V was shortened by 4 bases and J by 4 bases, with 17 bases between the two germline ends. Written as DNA, the CDR3 is TGCAGCGTTGCGGGACTCCTTTCGGGATACGAGCAGTACTTC. It translates to CSVAGLLSGYEQYF.

There are a few counts of this clonotype. The gene calls are TRBV5-6 and TRBJ1-5, with D hard to call. The V gene lost 4 bases and the J gene lost 3 bases, with 8 bases spanning the gap. Germline CDR1 is SGHDT and CDR2 is YYEEEE. The CDR3 length is 13 residues. The CDR3 coding sequence is TGTGCCAGCAGCCAAGGACCCAATCAGCCCCAGCATTTT. It yields the protein CASSQGPNQPQHF.

This clonotype was seen a handful of times. The rearrangement uses TRBV28 and TRBJ2-7, with 8 nucleotides matching TRBD1. Looked up from germline, CDR1 is MDHEN and CDR2 is SYDVKM. This CDR3 is built from 12 residues. The J segment lost 9 bases and the V segment lost 6 bases, leaving 7 bases of the junction unmatched. This CDR3 reads CASSQGATVQYF. The CDR3 coding sequence is TGTGCCAGCAGCCAGGGGGCTACGGTGCAGTACTTC.

This clonotype was seen repeatedly, ten times or more. The chain links TRBV7-2 to TRBJ2-7, with 10 bases identical to TRBD2. From germline, CDR1 is SGHTA and CDR2 FQGNSA. V shed 3 bases and J 3 bases; nucleotides not matched to a gene: 2. This CDR3 has 14 residues. DNA for the CDR3: TGTGCCAGCAGCTTCGCTAGCGGGAGCTACGAGCAGTACTTC. This codes for CASSFASGSYEQYF.

The table lists this clonotype with many counts. CDR3 region: CASSLGDRGTDTQYF. The CDR3 bases are TGTGCCAGCAGCTTAGGGGACAGGGGCACAGATACGCAGTATTTT. This chain joins TRBV11-2 and TRBJ2-3; TRBD1 matches 9 bases. This CDR3 has 15 amino acids. V shed 1 base and J 1 base; nucleotides not matched to a gene: 0. Per germline, CDR1 SGHAT and CDR2 FQNNGV. The full variable domain, with the rest looked up from reference TRBV11-2 and TRBJ2-3, is EAGVAQSPRYKIIEKRQSVAFWCNPISGHATLYWYQQILGQGPKLLIQFQNNGVVDDSQLPKDRFSAERLKGVDSTLKIQPAKLEDSAVYLCASSLGDRGTDTQYFGPGTRLTVL.

The chain employs TRBV30 and TRBJ1-5; the D gene is possibly TRBD1 (6 bases). The germline V and J ends were trimmed by 0 bases and 7 bases, with 16 bases remaining between them. The CDR3 runs 15 residues. Germline lookup yields CDR1 GTSNPN and CDR2 SVGIG (reference sequence). The CDR3 DNA reads as TGTGCCTGGAGTGTACATGGAACAGGGTACCAGCCCCAGCATTTT. Its protein is CAWSVHGTGYQPQHF.

V usage is TRBV6-2 or TRBV6-3 and J usage is TRBJ2-1, with TRBD2 identical over 8 bases. V gave up 6 bases and J gave up 1 base; unmatched junction bases: 5. This CDR3 contains 15 residues. Germline assignment: CDR1 MNHEY and CDR2 SVGEGT. CDR3 bases: TGTGCCAGCAGAACCAGCGGGAGTTCCTACAATGAGCAGTTCTTC. It is translated as CASRTSGSSYNEQFF.

The rearrangement joins TRBV4-1 to TRBJ1-2; D is ambiguous. V was cut by 0 bases and J by 2 bases, with 10 bases left in between. From germline, CDR1 is MGHRA and CDR2 YSYEKL. The CDR3 spans 15 residues. The CDR3 sequence: CASSQDSTDNYGYTF. DNA for the CDR3: TGCGCCAGCAGCCAAGATTCCACAGACAACTATGGCTACACCTTC.

About this clonotype itself: A read error may be the cause here, since a much bigger clone is one base away. The gene calls are TRBV2 and TRBJ2-2, with 10 bases matching TRBD2. CDR1 and CDR2 (germline): SNHLY, FYNNEI. This CDR3 is built from 15 residues. After removal of 6 bases from V and 1 base from J, the junction contained 2 bases not matched to a gene. Here the CDR3 reads CASRRLAGNTGELFF. The CDR3 coding sequence is TGTGCCAGCAGGCGACTAGCGGGGAACACCGGGGAGCTGTTTTTT.

Ten or more counts support this clonotype. The gene calls are TRBV7-2 and TRBJ2-2, with D hard to call. The CDR3 runs 11 residues. Trimming took 1 base from V and 10 from J, leaving 4 bases between them. Looked up from germline, CDR1 is SGHTA and CDR2 is FQGNSA. CDR3 region: CASSLVQELFF. CDR3 in DNA: TGTGCCAGCAGCTTAGTCCAGGAGCTGTTTTTT.

This chain joins TRBV28 and TRBJ1-1; tentative D call: TRBD1 (5 bases). CDR3 size: 13 residues. Trimming removed 5 bases at V and 6 bases at J, with 13 bases between. Germline lookup yields CDR1 MDHEN and CDR2 SYDVKM. The CDR3, as DNA: TGTGCCAGCAGTATCCCGACAGTCCCTGAAGCTTTCTTT. This translates into CASSIPTVPEAFF.

This clonotype has more than one count but fewer than ten. The chain links TRBV20-1 to TRBJ2-5; D perhaps matches TRBD2 (5 bases). The CDR3 contains 12 residues. Per the germline V gene, CDR1 is DFQATT and CDR2 is SNEGSKA (reference sequence). Trimming took 2 bases from V and 5 from J, leaving 9 bases between them. In DNA, the CDR3 is TGCAGTGCTAGAAATACGGGGGAGACCCAGTACTTC. Protein: CSARNTGETQYF.

This clonotype was seen many times. The rearrangement links TRBV7-8 to TRBJ2-1; D remains ambiguous. Between the trimmed V and J ends, which lost 0 bases and 8 bases, there was a span of 8 bases. This CDR3 is built from 13 residues. CDR1 and CDR2 from the germline V gene are SGHVS and FQNEAQ. This CDR3 reads CASSLAGLDEQFF. The CDR3 nucleotides read TGTGCCAGCAGCTTAGCAGGGTTGGATGAGCAGTTCTTC.